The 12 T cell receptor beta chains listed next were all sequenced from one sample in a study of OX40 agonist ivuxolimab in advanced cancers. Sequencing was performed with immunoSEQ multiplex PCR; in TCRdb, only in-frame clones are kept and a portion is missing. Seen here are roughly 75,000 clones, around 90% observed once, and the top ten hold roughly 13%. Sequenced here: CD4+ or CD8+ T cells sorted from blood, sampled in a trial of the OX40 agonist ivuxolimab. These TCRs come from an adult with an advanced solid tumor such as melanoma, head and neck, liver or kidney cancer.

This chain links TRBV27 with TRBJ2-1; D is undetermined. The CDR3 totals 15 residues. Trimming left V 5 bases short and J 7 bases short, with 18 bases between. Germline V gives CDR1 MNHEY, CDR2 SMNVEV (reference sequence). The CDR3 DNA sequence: TGTGCCAGCAGTACGCCGCGCGACCGTGGGAATGAGCAGTTCTTC. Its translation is CASSTPRDRGNEQFF.

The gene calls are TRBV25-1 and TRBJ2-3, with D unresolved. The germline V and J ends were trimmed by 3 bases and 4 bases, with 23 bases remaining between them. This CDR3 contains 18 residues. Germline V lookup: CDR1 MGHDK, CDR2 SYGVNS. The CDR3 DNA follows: TGTGCCAGCAGTGACGACCTGGGGATAAGGGTGGGTTCAGATACGCAGTATTTT. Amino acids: CASSDDLGIRVGSDTQYF.

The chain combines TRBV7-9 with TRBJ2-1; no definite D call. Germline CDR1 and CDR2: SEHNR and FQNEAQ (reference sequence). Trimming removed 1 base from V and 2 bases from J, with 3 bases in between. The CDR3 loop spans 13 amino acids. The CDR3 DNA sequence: TGTGCCAGCAGCTTAGGGACCTACAATGAGCAGTTCTTC. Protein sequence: CASSLGTYNEQFF.

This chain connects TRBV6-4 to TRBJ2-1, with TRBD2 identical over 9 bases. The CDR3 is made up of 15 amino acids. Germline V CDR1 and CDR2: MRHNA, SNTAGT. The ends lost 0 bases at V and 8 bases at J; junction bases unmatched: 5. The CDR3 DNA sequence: TGTGCCAGCAGTGACTCTAGCGGGAGTATCCATGAGCAGTTCTTC. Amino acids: CASSDSSGSIHEQFF.

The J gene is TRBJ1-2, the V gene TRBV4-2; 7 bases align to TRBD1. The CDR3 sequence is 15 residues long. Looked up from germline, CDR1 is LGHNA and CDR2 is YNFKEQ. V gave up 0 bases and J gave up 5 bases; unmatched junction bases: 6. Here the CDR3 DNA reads TGTGCCAGCAGCCAAGATTCGGCCAGGGGGTATGGCTACACCTTC. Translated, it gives CASSQDSARGYGYTF.

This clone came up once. The CDR3 sequence is CASSLFGQGSDTQYF. CDR3 DNA sequence: TGTGCCAGCAGCTTGTTCGGACAGGGGTCAGATACGCAGTATTTT. The rearrangement uses TRBV5-6 and TRBJ2-3, with 9 bases fitting TRBD1. Per germline, CDR1 SGHDT and CDR2 YYEEEE. V trimming: 1 base; J trimming: 4 bases; junction bases outside the gene matches: 4. This CDR3 contains 15 residues.

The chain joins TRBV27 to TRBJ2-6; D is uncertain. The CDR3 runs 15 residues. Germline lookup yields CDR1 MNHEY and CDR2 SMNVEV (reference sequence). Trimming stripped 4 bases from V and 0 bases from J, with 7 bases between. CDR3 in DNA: TGTGCCAGCAGTTCCCACCCCTCTGGGGCCAACGTCCTGACTTTC. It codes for CASSSHPSGANVLTF.

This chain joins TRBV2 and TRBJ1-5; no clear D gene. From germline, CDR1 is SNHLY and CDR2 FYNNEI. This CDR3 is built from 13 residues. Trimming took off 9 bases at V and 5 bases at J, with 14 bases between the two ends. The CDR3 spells CASGFYRDQPQHF. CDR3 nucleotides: TGTGCCAGTGGGTTTTATCGGGATCAGCCCCAGCATTTT.

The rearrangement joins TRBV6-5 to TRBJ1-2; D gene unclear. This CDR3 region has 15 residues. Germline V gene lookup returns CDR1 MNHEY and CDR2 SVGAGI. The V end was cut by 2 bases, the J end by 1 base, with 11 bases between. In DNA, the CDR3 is TGTGCCAGCAGTTACGGTGGCAGCCTTAACTATGGCTACACCTTC. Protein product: CASSYGGSLNYGYTF.

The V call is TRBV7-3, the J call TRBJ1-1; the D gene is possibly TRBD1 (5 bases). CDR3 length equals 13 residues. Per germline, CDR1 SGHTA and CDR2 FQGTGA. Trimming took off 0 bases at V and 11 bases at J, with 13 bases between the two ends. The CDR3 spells CASSLTGAKGAFF. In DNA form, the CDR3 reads TGTGCCAGCAGCTTAACAGGGGCCAAGGGGGCTTTCTTT.

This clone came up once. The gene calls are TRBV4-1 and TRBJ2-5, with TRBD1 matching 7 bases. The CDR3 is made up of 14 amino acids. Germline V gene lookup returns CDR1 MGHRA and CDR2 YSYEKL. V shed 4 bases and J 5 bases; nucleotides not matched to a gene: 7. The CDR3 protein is CASSPTGLEETQYF. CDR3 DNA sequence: TGCGCCAGCAGCCCGACAGGGCTTGAGGAGACCCAGTACTTC.

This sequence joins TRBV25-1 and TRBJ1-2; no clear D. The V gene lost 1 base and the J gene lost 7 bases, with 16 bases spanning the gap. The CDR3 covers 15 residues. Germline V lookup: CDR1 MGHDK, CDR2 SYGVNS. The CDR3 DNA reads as TGTGCCAGCAGTGAATTTTTGGCAGCCAGCGGTGGCTACACCTTC. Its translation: CASSEFLAASGGYTF.